The clone carrying this T cell receptor beta chain was detected only once. Its antigen is not known. The method was immunoSEQ multiplex PCR; TCRdb's version includes in-frame clones alone and lacks a portion of them. The profile shows 2 million to 2.5 million clones, approximately 94% of them singletons. This record comes from a study of shared clonotypes between healthy human individuals. General study points: The donor pool, a small one, limited the genetic and exposure-history diversity represented. Clonotypes which were not shared had lower generation probabilities than clonotypes that all four donors shared. Inspection by rarefaction showed sorted-subset sequencing to be incomplete despite large depth.

V dropped 5 bases and J dropped 2; count of bases not matched to a gene: 9. Germline lookup yields CDR1 SGHNT and CDR2 YYREEE (reference sequence). The CDR3 runs 16 residues. The V and J genes are TRBV5-4 and TRBJ1-4, with 7 nucleotides matching TRBD1. The clonotype was recovered from a man aged 18 to 30 in good health. Sequencing was carried out using naive CD4+ T cells sorted from blood. The subset here: CD45RA+ positively selected. The CDR3 protein is CASSGGTGVTNEKLFF. Here the CDR3 DNA reads TGTGCCAGCAGTGGGGGAACAGGGGTGACTAATGAAAAACTGTTTTTT.